The clone carrying this T cell receptor beta chain appeared a single time. Among the patients, aged 18 to 65, hyperthyroidism was newly diagnosed and had lasted under 2 months. The data stem from a study of T cells in Graves' hyperthyroidism and ophthalmopathy. Using RNA transcripts as the source, TCR beta CDR3 regions were amplified. A set of HTBI primers served as the primers for a first-round RT-PCR of the TCR CDR3. TCRdb re-derived calls from the multiplex PCR reads in MiXCR, one entry per CDR3 protein. This table has fewer than 550,000 distinct CDR3 sequences, about a sixth appearing once. Germline V gives CDR1 SGHAT, CDR2 FQNNGV. J lost 8 bases, V lost 4 bases, and 8 bases had no gene match. This CDR3 has 14 residues.

The TCR sequence derives from a woman aged 18 to 35 with Graves' hyperthyroidism. V usage is TRBV11-2 and J usage is TRBJ1-2, with 9 bases identical to TRBD1. Sequencing input: blood. CDR3: CASSSLGTGSGYTF. In nucleotides, the CDR3 is TGTGCCAGCAGCTCCCTAGGGACAGGGAGCGGCTACACCTTC.